The 14 T cell receptor beta chains reported below all come from one sample, sequenced in a study of blood T cells in healthy people across ages. Next came a second PCR, run for about 7 to 12 cycles, which used a sample-barcoded 5' primer along with a J-beta primer mix. A single record per CDR3 protein comes from TCRdb applying MiXCR to the 5' RACE reads. The top ten clones hold around 3% of a sample with about 780,000 distinct CDR3 sequences, about a quarter of them seen once. The sample was also reused in another study, on T cells of mothers and their children.

The specimen was blood. These receptors were taken from a boy between 10 and 17 years old in good health.

V gene TRBV20-1 combines with J gene TRBJ2-7, with 12 bases identical to TRBD2. The CDR3 is made up of 14 amino acids. V shed 1 base and J 4 bases; nucleotides not matched to a gene: 2. Germline CDR1 and CDR2: DFQATT and SNEGSKA (reference sequence). CDR3 protein: CSARGTSGTYEQYF. The CDR3 region has the DNA TGCAGTGCTAGAGGGACTAGCGGGACTTACGAGCAGTACTTC.

This chain connects TRBV5-1 to TRBJ1-4, with D perhaps matching TRBD1 (6 bases). The CDR3 contains 16 residues. The V end lost 4 bases, the J end lost 1 base, and 14 bases lay between the germline ends. The germline CDR1 and CDR2 sequences are SGHRS and YFSETQ. CDR3 DNA: TGCGCCAGCAGCCTACAGGGCACTTTAACTAATGAAAAACTGTTTTTT. Protein: CASSLQGTLTNEKLFF. Variable domain in full (rest from reference TRBV5-1 and TRBJ1-4): KAGVTQTPRYLIKTRGQQVTLSCSPISGHRSVSWYQQTPGQGLQFLFEYFSETQRNKGNFPGRFSGRQFSNSRSEMNVSTLELGDSALYLCASSLQGTLTNEKLFFGSGTQLSVL.

This clonotype has more than one count but fewer than ten. The rearrangement links TRBV19 to TRBJ1-1; no firm D call. Germline CDR1 and CDR2: LNHDA and SQIVND (reference sequence). Trimming took 1 base from V and 6 from J, leaving 9 bases between them. The CDR3 loop spans 13 amino acids. The CDR3 loop is CASSIGTTAEAFF. The CDR3 DNA reads TGTGCCAGTAGTATAGGGACGACTGCTGAAGCTTTCTTT.

Points on this clonotype: At one boundary the junction diverges from the germline segment, which might be a read error. The chain is built from TRBV7-2 and TRBJ2-1; D gene ambiguous. This CDR3 is 12 amino acids long. CDR1 and CDR2 from the germline V gene are SGHTA and FQGNSA. Here the CDR3 reads CASSLARETHYF. The CDR3 DNA is TGTGCCAGCAGCTTAGCGCGAGAGACCCACTACTTC.

The gene calls are TRBV7-9 and TRBJ2-5; D is unresolved. The CDR3 is 15 amino acids. The ends were cut back, 0 bases at V and 5 bases at J, with 13 bases in the middle. Germline lookup yields CDR1 SEHNR and CDR2 FQNEAQ (reference sequence). The CDR3 DNA follows: TGTGCCAGCAGCTTAGCGCCTGGGGTTGGGGAGACCCAGTACTTC. Protein: CASSLAPGVGETQYF.

Written as DNA, the CDR3 is TGTGCCAGCAGCTTGGGACTAGCGGGGATAGATACGCAGTATTTT. Translated, it gives CASSLGLAGIDTQYF. The chain employs TRBV7-9 and TRBJ2-3; 13 nucleotides match TRBD2. The ends lost 3 bases at V and 5 bases at J; junction bases unmatched: 2. This CDR3 has 15 amino acids. Germline V gives CDR1 SEHNR, CDR2 FQNEAQ (reference sequence).

This clonotype was observed a handful of times. This sequence joins TRBV7-2 and TRBJ1-2, with 11 positions matching TRBD1. CDR1 and CDR2 from the germline V gene are SGHTA and FQGNSA. After removal of 0 bases from V and 11 bases from J, the junction contained 5 bases not matched to a gene. The CDR3 has 14 amino acids. The CDR3 region is CASSLALGDRGYTF. Written as DNA, the CDR3 is TGTGCCAGCAGCTTAGCGCTCGGGGACAGGGGGTACACCTTC.

The CDR3, as DNA: TGTGCCAGCAACCGGGACGGGGATTCACCCCTCCACTTT. Amino acids: CASNRDGDSPLHF. This rearrangement joins TRBV28 to TRBJ1-6, with D perhaps TRBD1 (5 bases). The CDR3 has 13 amino acids. Germline V gene data show CDR1 as MDHEN and CDR2 as SYDVKM. V was cut by 7 bases and J by 8 bases, with 12 bases left in between.

This clonotype was picked up a small number of times. V is TRBV12-3 or TRBV12-4 and J is TRBJ1-4; perhaps TRBD1 as D (5 bases). The CDR3 is 17 residues long. The V end was cut by 1 base, the J end by 0 bases, with 12 bases between. The CDR3 reads CASSLGGRLATNEKLFF. Written as DNA, the CDR3 is TGTGCCAGCAGTTTAGGGGGCAGGTTAGCAACTAATGAAAAACTGTTTTTT.

This clonotype was recorded a few times. The chain links TRBV28 to TRBJ2-3; TRBD1 matches 11 bases. The V gene's germline CDR1 is MDHEN and CDR2 SYDVKM. The CDR3 runs 20 residues. V shed 3 bases, J shed 0 bases, and the junction held 14 bases outside the gene matches. The CDR3 reads CASSFPAWGQGDLSTDTQYF. CDR3 DNA: TGTGCCAGCAGTTTCCCTGCGTGGGGACAGGGGGATTTGAGCACAGATACGCAGTATTTT. The full variable domain, its missing parts supplied by reference TRBV28 and TRBJ2-3, is DVKVTQSSRYLVKRTGEKVFLECVQDMDHENMFWYRQDPGLGLRLIYFSYDVKMKEKGDIPEGYSVSREKKERFSLILESASTNQTSMYLCASSFPAWGQGDLSTDTQYFGPGTRLTVL.

The rearrangement joins TRBV7-3 to TRBJ2-2; D remains unclear. The CDR3 runs to 15 residues. Germline V gene sequence: CDR1 SGHTA, CDR2 FQGTGA. The V end lost 4 bases, the J end lost 6 bases, and 15 bases lay between the germline ends. The CDR3 protein is CASSSSGYFAGELFF. CDR3 nucleotide sequence: TGTGCCAGCAGCTCTTCTGGGTATTTCGCCGGGGAGCTGTTTTTT.

The chain links TRBV4-1 to TRBJ1-1; D gene ambiguous. Trimming removed 2 bases at V and 0 bases at J, with 13 bases between. This CDR3 is built from 16 residues. Looked up from germline, CDR1 is MGHRA and CDR2 is YSYEKL. The CDR3 DNA sequence: TGCGCCAGCAGCCAAAACCCTGGACTGATGAACACTGAAGCTTTCTTT. This translates into CASSQNPGLMNTEAFF.

In this sample, this clonotype turned up a few times. The V gene is TRBV6-5, the J gene TRBJ2-2; a weak D match, TRBD1 (6 bases). Germline V gene data show CDR1 as MNHEY and CDR2 as SVGAGI. This CDR3 has 14 residues. Trimming took off 6 bases at V and 6 bases at J, with 14 bases between the two ends. The DNA for the CDR3 is TGTGCCAGCAGGACGACAGGAGGACCCGGGGAGCTGTTTTTT. This sequence encodes CASRTTGGPGELFF.

This clonotype was recorded a few times. Sequence at one end of the junction differs from germline and may be a read error. The chain combines TRBV6-6 with TRBJ2-6; maybe TRBD1 (5 bases). This CDR3 contains 16 residues. Germline V CDR1 and CDR2: MNHNY, SVGAGI (reference sequence). In nucleotides, the CDR3 is TGTGCCAGCAGTTACTGGGCAGGCTCTGGGGCCAACGTCCCGACTTTC. Translating it yields CASSYWAGSGANVPTF.